This T cell receptor beta chain was recorded in a study of tumor-infiltrating lymphocytes in localized non-small cell lung cancer (dated by TCRdb to 2020 to 2022). About the full investigation: The cohort covered several histologies, both smokers and never-smokers, and patients whose samples were collected after neoadjuvant chemotherapy. Each patient provided resected tumor tissue plus uninvolved lung tissue from the same patient, with the uninvolved lung tissue described as non-adjacent to the tumor. Alongside flow cytometry, multiplex immunofluorescence, RNA-seq, exome sequencing and proteomics, TCR sequencing was applied to the same patients as one of several integrated assays. In total, the ICON cohort consisted of approximately 140 surgical patients with localized non-small cell lung cancer who had their tumors resected. A total of approximately 50 patients were part of the paired comparison of immunoSEQ T-cell fraction between tumor and uninvolved lung. General conclusions and limits of the study: Assay coverage varied across patients depending on available tissue quantity, so only a subset of the cohort had TCR sequencing. Because different assays used different pieces of the same tissue, technical variation could not be distinguished from intratumor heterogeneity. Tumor T-cell fraction from TCR sequencing was not associated with recurrence-free survival (p = 0.61). TCR-derived T-cell fraction did not differ between the flow cytometry-defined immunotypes IM1 (good prognosis) and IM2 (poor prognosis). TCRbeta sequencing supported higher T cell infiltration in tumors than in uninvolved lung tissue, consistent with immunofluorescence CD3 counts.

In the case of this clone: The specificity of this receptor is unknown. No much larger clone is present one base from it, and per-base qualities are unavailable.

The first patient joined ICON in the first half of 2016, and enrollment wrapped up when the last patient was enrolled in late 2018. A subcohort of around 76 patients provided fresh tumor and matched uninvolved tissue for in-depth immune analyses, with TCR sequencing among those analyses. DNA for TCR sequencing was isolated from bulk tissue, and no cell sorting was done. TCR sequencing with the immunoSEQ assay provided the T-cell fraction in tumor and uninvolved lung tissue. The published analysis was carried out like this. For survival analysis, patients were split into high (upper tertile) and low (lower two tertiles) T-cell fraction groups and compared by log-rank test. Paired tumor versus uninvolved lung differences in T-cell fraction were tested with a signed-rank test. TCRdb mirrors the immuneACCESS table, restricted to in-frame sequences. Some clones are absent from its copies; in checked studies, under half trace to an unresolved V gene, and the reason for the others is unknown. V and J calls and clone size are as listed in that table; D and trimming were resolved from the DNA. For this sample there are roughly 20,000 clones; 80% appear just once. The ten largest clones capture more than 3% of the sample.

The source is a human donor with non-small cell lung cancer. The sequenced sample consisted of lung tumor tissue.

The nucleotides read TGTGCCAGCAGCTCAACAGGGATCCCCGGGGAGCTGTTTTTT. Protein translation: CASSSTGIPGELFF. The chain is encoded by TRBV6-5 joined to TRBJ2-2; a tentative D call is TRBD1 (6 bases match). CDR1 MNHEY and CDR2 SVGAGI are derived from the germline V gene. The junction shows trimming of 6 bases on V and 6 bases on J, plus 14 bases between the germline ends. The CDR3 spans 14 residues, from the cysteine through the phenylalanine. Only the CDR3 region is kept as DNA, spanning 42 bases read in frame from base 1.